Following are 11 T cell receptor beta chains from one sample sequenced in a study of T cell repertoires in cytomegalovirus infection. Their target antigens are unknown. In TCRdb, the reads were re-called with MiXCR into one record per CDR3 protein. The table records hundreds of thousands of distinct CDR3 sequences, around 35% of them present only once. Material: cultured PBMCs, obtained from culture after CMV antigen stimulation. Receptor source: a human donor in good health (CMV status not recorded). Some clones in this sample may be carry-over from other donors' samples.

This clonotype was found a few times. The V call is TRBV11-2, the J call TRBJ2-7; 11 nucleotides match TRBD2. Trimming cost V 3 bases and J 3 bases; bases outside gene matches: 1. Germline V CDR1 and CDR2: SGHAT, FQNNGV. The CDR3 length is 14 residues. The CDR3 DNA reads TGTGCCAGCAGCTTTGGGACTAGCGGCTACGAGCAGTACGTC. Protein sequence: CASSFGTSGYEQYV.

V is TRBV19 and J is TRBJ1-2, with D tentatively TRBD1 (6 bases). The CDR3 runs 15 residues. The V end lost 0 bases, the J end lost 2 bases, and 10 bases lay between the germline ends. Germline V CDR1 and CDR2: LNHDA, SQIVND (reference sequence). In nucleotides, the CDR3 is TGTGCCAGTAGTATAGATCTTGACAGGAACTATGGCTACACCTTC. Translated: CASSIDLDRNYGYTF.

This clonotype has only a few counts. The V and J genes are TRBV7-2 and TRBJ2-5, with D tentatively TRBD1 (5 bases). Trimming left V 1 base short and J 10 bases short, with 13 bases between. The CDR3 length is 13 residues. The germline V gene has CDR1 SGHTA and CDR2 FQGNSA. CDR3 amino acids: CASSLEQPGNQYF. CDR3 DNA sequence: TGTGCCAGCAGCTTAGAACAGCCAGGGAACCAGTACTTC. The full variable domain, in which reference TRBV7-2 and TRBJ2-5 provide the parts outside the CDR3, is GAGVSQSPSNKVTEKGKDVELRCDPISGHTALYWYRQSLGQGLEFLIYFQGNSAPDKSGLPSDRFSAERTGGSVSTLTIQRTQQEDSAVYLCASSLEQPGNQYFGPGTRLLVL.

This chain joins TRBV6-2 or TRBV6-3 and TRBJ2-1; no firm D call. CDR1 MNHEY and CDR2 SVGEGT come from the germline V gene. V was shortened by 7 bases and J by 6 bases, with 16 bases between the two germline ends. This CDR3 is 14 amino acids long. The CDR3 sequence: CASTQYVKGNEQFF. The CDR3 DNA sequence: TGTGCCAGCACCCAGTACGTCAAGGGCAATGAGCAGTTCTTC.

This chain joins TRBV7-2 and TRBJ2-3, with 8 bases aligning to TRBD2. The junction had 8 bases not matched to a gene; V was cut back by 4 bases and J by 5 bases. The CDR3 is 15 residues long. From germline, CDR1 is SGHTA and CDR2 FQGNSA. CDR3 DNA sequence: TGTGCCAGCAGCTGGCCGGGAGGGCCGCGAGATACGCAGTATTTT. Amino acids: CASSWPGGPRDTQYF.

V usage is TRBV7-2 and J usage is TRBJ2-2; possible D gene TRBD2, 6 bases. Germline V gene sequence: CDR1 SGHTA, CDR2 FQGNSA. The CDR3 loop spans 14 amino acids. V was cut by 6 bases and J by 10 bases, with 18 bases left in between. The CDR3 DNA sequence: TGTGCCAGCAGTCCACGGACGGGAGACGCGGAGCTGTTTTTT. Its protein is CASSPRTGDAELFF.

This clonotype occurred many times. The chain has TRBV7-9 and TRBJ1-1; 7 nucleotides agree with TRBD1. Unmatched junction bases numbered 10, after V lost 4 bases and J lost 8 bases. The CDR3 sequence is 14 residues long. Germline V gene lookup returns CDR1 SEHNR and CDR2 FQNEAQ (reference sequence). In nucleotides, the CDR3 is TGTGCCAGCAGCTCATTTTCCGGGACAGCAGAAGCTTTCTTT. Protein: CASSSFSGTAEAFF.

The chain uses TRBV19 and TRBJ2-1; 8 positions match TRBD2. This CDR3 is built from 17 residues. Trimming removed 3 bases from V and 3 bases from J; junction bases left unmatched: 10. CDR1 LNHDA and CDR2 SQIVND come from the germline V gene (reference sequence). The CDR3: CASSIGSGRRRYNEQFF. In nucleotides, the CDR3 is TGTGCCAGTAGTATCGGCAGCGGGAGACGGCGCTACAATGAGCAGTTCTTC. Full variable domain (missing parts from reference TRBV19 and TRBJ2-1): DGGITQSPKYLFRKEGQNVTLSCEQNLNHDAMYWYRQDPGQGLRLIYYSQIVNDFQKGDIAEGYSVSREKKESFPLTVTSAQKNPTAFYLCASSIGSGRRRYNEQFFGPGTRLTVL.

This clonotype was observed many times. This chain connects TRBV7-2 to TRBJ2-1; D uncertain. Trimming took off 6 bases at V and 4 bases at J, with 4 bases between the two ends. Germline CDR1 reads SGHTA; CDR2 reads FQGNSA. This CDR3 contains 11 residues. CDR3: CASSTYNEQFF. The CDR3 bases are TGTGCCAGCAGTACATACAATGAGCAGTTCTTC.

The rearrangement uses TRBV9 and TRBJ2-3; tentatively, D is TRBD1 (6 bases). The CDR3 runs 14 residues. Trimming removed 4 bases at V and 4 bases at J, with 13 bases between. Germline-derived CDR1 and CDR2 are SGDLS and YYNGEE. Here the CDR3 reads CASSTGTNADTQYF. CDR3 DNA sequence: TGTGCCAGCAGCACCGGGACAAATGCAGATACGCAGTATTTT.

This clonotype turned up a few times. The rearrangement joins TRBV7-6 to TRBJ2-1; D possibly uses TRBD1 or TRBD2 (5 bases each). V lost 0 bases, J lost 10 bases, and 13 bases lay in between. The CDR3 spans 14 residues. Looked up from germline, CDR1 is SGHVS and CDR2 is FNYEAQ. CDR3: CASSLAARGNEQFF. The CDR3 DNA sequence: TGTGCCAGCAGCTTAGCAGCTCGGGGCAACGAGCAGTTCTTC.